This T cell receptor (beta chain) comes out of a study of T-cell reconstitution after alpha-beta-depleted transplantation in children listed by TCRdb under 2016. With regard to the full study: Using TCR repertoire profiling, the study followed T-cell immune reconstitution in a quantitative way in children after TCRalphabeta/CD19-depleted allogeneic hematopoietic cell transplantation.

The sample holds many counts of this clonotype. Its cognate antigen has yet to be identified. Base qualities were left out, and no much larger clone turns up one base away. From the germline V gene, CDR1 is SQVTM and CDR2 is ANQGSEA. The junction shows trimming of 8 bases on V and 6 bases on J, plus 14 bases between the germline ends. From its cysteine to its phenylalanine, the CDR3 spans 12 amino acids. The DNA shown is the 36-base CDR3, in frame from base 1. Libraries came from PCR. TCRdb records Illumina HiSeq 2500 as the sequencer. Molecular barcoding was employed in the preparation of TCR libraries, with unique molecular identifiers being used to normalize TCRbeta repertoire quantification. Through fastp at Q25 and MiXCR, TCRdb rebuilt clones from the public reads, retaining in-frame beta chains. CDR3 protein duplicates are merged, each entry listing the most common genes and DNA. The sample contains hundreds of thousands of distinct CDR3 sequences, around a sixth of them found a single time. The ten largest make up 0.8% to 1.1% of the sample.

The specimen comprised PBMCs from the stem cell graft donor, sampled from the stem cell graft. This sequence was found in a human donor who donated a stem cell graft to a child with acute myeloid leukemia. Recombination connected TRBV29-1 to TRBJ2-1; perhaps TRBD1 is the D gene, with 6 bases matching. The DNA is as follows: TGCAGCCCTAGGACAGCCAGCAATGAGCAGTTCTTC. This translates into CSPRTASNEQFF.